What follows is one T cell receptor beta chain and its context. The target of this receptor is not known. No base qualities exist here, and no much larger clone lies one base off it. The CDR3, cysteine through phenylalanine, is 11 amino acids long. Of all the DNA, just the CDR3 is kept, 33 bases in frame from base 1. The V end loses 0 bases and the J end loses 8 bases, and a stretch of 5 bases separates them. CDR1 and CDR2 (SGHDT, YYEEEE) derive from the germline V gene. The immunoSEQ Assay, a bias-controlled multiplex PCR, was used to amplify TCRbeta CDR3 regions from genomic DNA. The paper's data handling went like this. Within the assay, amplification of reference gene primers was used to estimate how many nucleated cells each sample contained. To quantify the absolute abundance of each unique TCRbeta CDR3 rearrangement, sequence reads were collapsed and filtered. For each sample, productive Simpson clonality was calculated as the square root of Simpson's diversity index over productive rearrangements. TCRdb took this table from immuneACCESS and kept in-frame rearrangements with V and J called. Such tables lack part of the clones; where checked against another copy, unresolved V genes explain under half of the gap, and the rest is unexplained. V and J calls and clone size come straight from that table; D and trimming were deduced from the DNA. The table for this sample lists some 230,000 clones; around 91% of them were counted only once. Jointly, the top ten make up 3% to 3.5% of the sample.

The entry originates in a study of blood T cell repertoires in COVID-19 (dated by TCRdb to 2019 to 2021). In the study overall: The collaborator samples originated in the United States, Italy and Spain and spanned the acute and convalescent phases of COVID-19. The prospective study material was composed of cDNA or gDNA derived from T cells, B-cell-depleted T cells, or PBMCs. The dataset comprised deeply sampled blood TCRbeta repertoires from subjects exposed to, actively infected with, or recovered from COVID-19. A freely available public database, intended as a resource for researchers studying the immune response to SARS-CoV-2, is where the repertoires were released. The samples were drawn from the first 160 participants of the ongoing ImmuneRACE study and from 950 to 1,500 subjects provided by 6 global collaborators. The sample metadata nearly always contained a de-identified subject ID, COVID-19 status, age in years and sex. Where available, HLA class I and class II types were obtained from metadata supplied by the sample provider rather than from assay-based typing. Study-wide conclusions, independent of this receptor: The amount of clinical and demographic metadata varied by source and participant and was provided uncurated.

Participants in the prospective study were aged about 18 to 100 years, lived in 20 to 25 United States geographic areas, and enrolled through a virtual design. Cohort assignment in the prospective study relied on participant-reported clinical history from a screening survey and a study questionnaire. Each participant in the prospective study had whole blood, serum and a nasopharyngeal or oropharyngeal swab collected by mobile phlebotomists. Participants in the prospective study had the option to provide additional blood draws and questionnaires over a roughly 2-month period. Before DNA extraction, blood samples from the prospective study were shipped at room temperature or frozen.

The chain couples TRBV5-6 to TRBJ1-2; confidence is insufficient to name the D gene. The sequence came from a young woman in a cohort exposed to, infected with or recovered from COVID-19 (not recorded which). The sample taken for sequencing was PBMCs or T cells enriched from blood (not recorded which). This receptor has the CDR3 CASSLALGYTF. The DNA sequence is TGTGCCAGCAGCTTGGCCTTGGGCTACACCTTC.